The present TCR beta chain was sequenced within a study of post-analysis software for immune sequencing data (dated by TCRdb to 2014 to 2015). For the study in its entirety: Disease courses on record covered relapsing-remitting, secondary progressive and progressive-relapsing multiple sclerosis, though some patients had no subtype annotation. The multiple sclerosis patient repertoires were compared with more than 10 previously published healthy control repertoires from donors aged 6 to 25 years. A subset of samples was prepared in parallel using single-end sample barcoding, then pooled and co-amplified after Illumina adapter ligation. On the study overall, not on this receptor specifically: The multiple sclerosis patient group was slightly younger than the control group. Significantly lower normalized Chao1 diversity was found in multiple sclerosis patients than in controls, suggesting substantial peripheral T-cell clonal expansion. Direct clustering with F measure showed strong co-clustering of samples prepared in the same batch, prompting a batch-effect correction. Significantly higher frequencies in patients than in controls were found for five TRBV segments, including TRBV5-6, TRBV5-1 and TRBV20-1.

To demonstrate the VDJtools post-analysis software, the study profiled TCR beta repertoires from the peripheral blood of about a dozen young patients with multiple sclerosis. The patients with multiple sclerosis were children and adolescents between roughly 6 and 16 years of age. The CDR3 spans 11 residues, from the cysteine through the phenylalanine. Of the read, only the CDR3 DNA is kept; its 33 bases are in frame from base 1. V gives up 8 bases and J gives up 3 bases, and the segment between their germline ends measures 8 bases. The library was made by PCR. Sequencing was carried out with an Illumina HiSeq 2500. Unique molecular identifiers were incorporated into TCR beta cDNA libraries to reduce PCR and sequencing biases. Roughly 500,000 cDNA molecules were obtained per 1 to 10 million input T cells, so each molecule approximated one T cell. The same protocol used for the earlier healthy control dataset was applied to prepare and sequence the patient libraries. Samples belonging to the same batch were prepared together, multiplexed and sequenced on a shared HiSeq lane. As for the authors' bioinformatics: MIGEC was used to process the raw barcoded reads, and molecular identifier groups with only a single read were discarded before consensus assembly and CDR3 extraction. Clonotype tables were post-analysed with VDJtools, and diversity was normalized by down-sampling all datasets to the smallest sample size. To correct batch-related cross-sample contamination, repertoire overlap clustering matched CDR3 amino acid sequences but not nucleotide sequences. TCRdb trimmed the raw reads at Q25, called clones with MiXCR and kept productive beta chains. Rows merge per CDR3 protein into single entries with the most common DNA and genes. None of the V and J calls come from the authors' own analysis; TCRdb made them. This sample gives 750,000 to 900,000 distinct CDR3 sequences in total; around 42% of them show up just once. The ten largest make up approximately 5% of the sample.

This clonotype was seen a handful of times. This clone's antigen is unknown. No much larger clone exists at a distance of one base, and base qualities are not known. The chain is made from TRBV12-3 or TRBV12-4 and TRBJ2-7; TRBD1 is perhaps the D gene, given 5 matching bases. This clonotype was obtained from a girl under 18 with multiple sclerosis. What was sequenced was blood. The sequence in DNA is TGTGCCAGCCAGGGAAACTACGAGCAGTACTTC. Translated, it reads CASQGNYEQYF.